The rows below give T cell receptor beta chains drawn from one sample of a study of T cell repertoires in cytomegalovirus infection. Their specific antigens are unknown. TCRdb recomputed calls from the reads with MiXCR, one row per CDR3 protein. The sample holds about 830,000 distinct CDR3 sequences, 32% seen once. The material sequenced was cultured CD8+ T cells from PBMCs, taken from culture after CMV antigen stimulation. The origin of the receptors is a human donor in good health (CMV status not recorded). Some clones in this sample may be carry-over from other donors' samples. Each CDR3 is given with its conserved first and last residue. D genes are given only for firm matches. Only some rows state a clone size, as once, few, many or a class for expanded clones.

size: few
V: TRBV29-1
J: TRBJ1-1
D: .
CDR3: CSVGFHSMNTEAFF
DNA: TGCAGCGTTGGTTTCCACAGCATGAACACTGAAGCTTTCTTT

size: .
V: TRBV7-6
J: TRBJ2-1
D: .
CDR3: CASSSPSGLGEQFF
DNA: TGTGCCAGCAGCTCCCCCTCGGGGCTAGGTGAGCAGTTCTTC

size: .
V: TRBV2
J: TRBJ2-5
D: .
CDR3: CATRTRGLETQYF
DNA: TGTGCCACCAGGACAAGGGGATTAGAGACCCAGTACTTC

size: .
V: TRBV5-1
J: TRBJ2-6
D: .
CDR3: CASSFRTPASGANVLTF
DNA: TGCGCCAGCAGTTTTCGGACGCCCGCCTCTGGGGCCAACGTCCTGACTTTC

size: many
V: TRBV7-9
J: TRBJ2-6
D: .
CDR3: CASTPPGGQGGANVLTF
DNA: TGTGCCAGCACCCCTCCTGGGGGGCAAGGAGGGGCCAACGTCCTGACTTTC

size: few
V: TRBV7-9
J: TRBJ2-7
D: TRBD1
CDR3: CASSLIIWDRSSYEQYF
DNA: TGTGCCAGCAGCTTAATCATTTGGGACAGGAGCTCCTACGAGCAGTACTTC

size: few
V: TRBV7-2
J: TRBJ2-1
D: .
CDR3: CASSSDLGAYNEQFF
DNA: TGTGCCAGCAGCTCGGACCTAGGGGCGTACAATGAGCAGTTCTTC

size: few
V: TRBV7-9
J: TRBJ2-1
D: .
CDR3: CASSLPGSRNEQFF
DNA: TGTGCCAGCAGCCTACCCGGGTCACGCAATGAGCAGTTCTTC

size: .
V: TRBV10-1
J: TRBJ2-7
D: TRBD2
CDR3: CASSGTRQYEQYF
DNA: TGCGCCAGCAGTGGGACTAGGCAATACGAGCAGTACTTC

size: .
V: TRBV3-1
J: TRBJ2-3
D: TRBD2
CDR3: CASSQEAGDTDTQYF
DNA: TGTGCCAGCAGCCAAGAAGCGGGGGACACAGATACGCAGTATTTT

size: .
V: TRBV20-1
J: TRBJ2-7
D: TRBD2
CDR3: CSARTSGGYGNEQYF
DNA: TGCAGTGCTAGGACTAGCGGGGGCTATGGGAACGAGCAGTACTTC

size: .
V: TRBV12-3/TRBV12-4
J: TRBJ1-2
D: .
CDR3: CASSQTESPYGYTF
DNA: TGTGCCAGCAGCCAGACCGAATCCCCCTATGGCTACACCTTC

size: .
V: TRBV7-9
J: TRBJ2-1
D: TRBD1
CDR3: CASSLGSDRNSYNEQFF
DNA: TGTGCCAGCAGCTTAGGATCGGACAGGAACTCCTACAATGAGCAGTTCTTC

size: .
V: TRBV4-3
J: TRBJ1-5
D: .
CDR3: CASSQERAQPQHF
DNA: TGCGCCAGCAGCCAAGAACGTGCCCAGCCCCAGCATTTT

size: .
V: TRBV7-9
J: TRBJ1-3
D: .
CDR3: CASSPPVRGYSGNTIYF
DNA: TGTGCCAGCAGCCCCCCCGTCCGCGGATACTCTGGAAACACCATATATTTT

size: .
V: TRBV19
J: TRBJ1-5
D: TRBD1
CDR3: CASSWTGVSNQPQHF
DNA: TGTGCCAGTAGCTGGACAGGGGTTAGCAATCAGCCCCAGCATTTT

size: .
V: TRBV5-5
J: TRBJ2-5
D: .
CDR3: CASSWRLGHEMKETQYF
DNA: TGTGCCAGCAGCTGGAGACTGGGACACGAAATGAAAGAGACCCAGTACTTC

size: few
V: TRBV10-3
J: TRBJ2-5
D: TRBD2
CDR3: CAISEGGWLADQETQYF
DNA: TGTGCCATCAGTGAGGGTGGGTGGCTAGCGGACCAAGAGACCCAGTACTTC